One sample yielded the 16 T cell receptor beta chains listed below, sequenced in a study of OX40 agonist ivuxolimab in advanced cancers. Method: immunoSEQ multiplex PCR; TCRdb's copy keeps in-frame clones and lacks some. Here the sample spans approximately 41,000 clones, about 88% being singletons. Sequenced material: CD4+ or CD8+ T cells sorted from blood, taken in a trial of the OX40 agonist ivuxolimab. These receptors originate from an adult with an advanced solid tumor such as melanoma, head and neck, liver or kidney cancer.

This rearrangement joins TRBV5-1 to TRBJ1-1; D ambiguous. This CDR3 has 11 residues. The V gene lost 7 bases and the J gene lost 5 bases, with 9 bases spanning the gap. Germline assignment: CDR1 SGHRS and CDR2 YFSETQ. The CDR3 nucleotides are TGCGCCAGCTCTCTGGGGACTGAAGCTTTCTTT. Amino acids: CASSLGTEAFF. Full variable domain (rest looked up from reference TRBV5-1 and TRBJ1-1): KAGVTQTPRYLIKTRGQQVTLSCSPISGHRSVSWYQQTPGQGLQFLFEYFSETQRNKGNFPGRFSGRQFSNSRSEMNVSTLELGDSALYLCASSLGTEAFFGQGTRLTVV.

The chain employs TRBV11-2 and TRBJ2-1, with D tentatively TRBD1 or TRBD2 (5 bases each). Germline lookup yields CDR1 SGHAT and CDR2 FQNNGV. The CDR3 is made up of 17 amino acids. V was shortened by 0 bases and J by 8 bases, with 20 bases between the two germline ends. CDR3 sequence: CASSLDRETGQVDEQFF. CDR3 sequence (DNA): TGTGCCAGCAGCTTAGATAGGGAGACGGGGCAAGTGGATGAGCAGTTCTTC. Using reference TRBV11-2 and TRBJ2-1 for the parts outside the CDR3, the full variable domain is EAGVAQSPRYKIIEKRQSVAFWCNPISGHATLYWYQQILGQGPKLLIQFQNNGVVDDSQLPKDRFSAERLKGVDSTLKIQPAKLEDSAVYLCASSLDRETGQVDEQFFGPGTRLTVL.

The genes are TRBV27 and TRBJ2-7, with D unresolved. Germline loops: CDR1 MNHEY, CDR2 SMNVEV (reference sequence). This CDR3 has 12 residues. Trimming took 9 bases from V and 4 from J, leaving 13 bases between them. The CDR3 coding sequence is TGTGCCAGGGCGTTAATAGATTACGAGCAGTACTTC. It specifies CARALIDYEQYF.

In this sample, this clone turned up once. This chain connects TRBV19 to TRBJ2-7, with a possible D match to TRBD1 (5 bases). Germline CDR1 reads LNHDA; CDR2 reads SQIVND (reference sequence). V shed 5 bases and J shed 5 bases, with 13 bases lying between them. This CDR3 has 13 amino acids. The CDR3 DNA sequence: TGTGCCAGTAGTGAATCAGGGCAAGACGAGCAGTACTTC. Residues: CASSESGQDEQYF.

The chain employs TRBV25-1 and TRBJ1-1; possibly TRBD1 for D (6 bases). Germline V gives CDR1 MGHDK, CDR2 SYGVNS. This CDR3 has 14 amino acids. Between the trimmed V and J ends, which lost 3 bases and 2 bases, there was a span of 10 bases. DNA of the CDR3: TGTGCCAGCAGTGAGGGGACACCCAACACTGAAGCTTTCTTT. It translates to CASSEGTPNTEAFF.

V is TRBV12-5 and J is TRBJ2-2, with 9 bases that match TRBD1. V was pared by 3 bases and J by 3 bases, with 11 bases of the junction left unmatched. Germline CDR1 is LGHNT and CDR2 is FRNRAP. The CDR3 contains 18 residues. CDR3 DNA: TGTGCTAGTGGTTTAGGGACAGGGTGGCTCGGGGACACCGGGGAGCTGTTTTTT. Translated, it gives CASGLGTGWLGDTGELFF.

V is TRBV2 and J is TRBJ1-2; possibly TRBD1 for D (6 bases). Germline CDR1 SNHLY, CDR2 FYNNEI. Trimming removed 6 bases at V and 4 bases at J, with 24 bases between. The CDR3 has 17 residues. CDR3 protein: CASRRGSSGTQGYGYTF. The CDR3 bases are TGTGCCAGCAGAAGGGGGAGCTCAGGGACCCAAGGCTATGGCTACACCTTC.

The gene calls are TRBV7-2 and TRBJ1-6, with 8 bases lining up with TRBD1. Looked up from germline, CDR1 is SGHTA and CDR2 is FQGNSA. After removal of 5 bases from V and 3 bases from J, the junction contained 12 bases not matched to a gene. The CDR3 consists of 18 residues. CDR3 DNA sequence: TGTGCCAGCAGCCCAACAGGGCGGACAGGGATCTATAATTCACCCCTCCACTTT. This codes for CASSPTGRTGIYNSPLHF.

V gene TRBV4-1 combines with J gene TRBJ2-1, with 10 positions matching TRBD1. V trimming: 4 bases; J trimming: 6 bases; junction bases outside the gene matches: 6. The CDR3 contains 15 residues. Per the germline V gene, CDR1 is MGHRA and CDR2 is YSYEKL. The CDR3 reads CASSRDRGPGNEQFF. In DNA, the CDR3 is TGCGCCAGCAGCCGGGACAGGGGCCCTGGCAATGAGCAGTTCTTC.

The V gene is TRBV7-4, the J gene TRBJ2-7, with D unresolved. The germline V gene encodes CDR1 SGHVT and CDR2 SQSDAQ. CDR3 length: 15 residues. V lost 4 bases to trimming and J lost 2 bases, with 15 bases between them. CDR3 DNA: TGTGCCAGCAGCTCTTTTGGACCGCGCCCCTACGAGCAGTACTTC. Translating gives CASSSFGPRPYEQYF.

This clone was detected once. The CDR3 region has the DNA TGTGCCAGCAGCCTAGGACAGGGGAACACCGGGGAGCTGTTTTTT. Residues: CASSLGQGNTGELFF. The chain links TRBV11-3 to TRBJ2-2; TRBD1 matches 8 bases. Germline loops: CDR1 SGHNT, CDR2 YENEEA. The V and J ends lost 5 bases and 1 base, in that order; junction bases with no gene match: 3. CDR3 length: 15 residues. Full variable domain (remainder filled in from reference TRBV11-3 and TRBJ2-2): EAGVVQSPRYKIIEKKQPVAFWCNPISGHNTLYWYLQNLGQGPELLIRYENEEAVDDSQLPKDRFSAERLKGVDSTLKIQPAELGDSAVYLCASSLGQGNTGELFFGEGSRLTVL.

This chain joins TRBV27 and TRBJ2-5, with 8 bases lining up with TRBD2. Unmatched junction bases numbered 8, after V lost 3 bases and J lost 5 bases. Germline-derived CDR1 and CDR2 are MNHEY and SMNVEV (reference sequence). The CDR3 totals 15 residues. CDR3 loop: CASSFGGGRWETQYF. CDR3 bases: TGTGCCAGCAGTTTCGGGGGGGGCCGTTGGGAGACCCAGTACTTC.

The chain has TRBV29-1 and TRBJ2-1; 11 bases match TRBD2. CDR1 is SQVTM and CDR2 is ANQGSEA in the germline V gene. The CDR3 covers 13 residues. Germline trimming cut 7 bases from V and 7 bases from J; bases unmatched to any gene: 6. CDR3 amino acids: CSARTSGWNEQFF. CDR3 in DNA: TGCAGCGCCAGGACTAGCGGGTGGAATGAGCAGTTCTTC.

The chain combines TRBV6-5 with TRBJ2-7; D could derive from TRBD1 or TRBD2 (5 bases each). This CDR3 contains 13 residues. V was pared by 7 bases and J by 1 base, with 11 bases between. In germline, CDR1 is MNHEY, CDR2 SVGAGI. CDR3 protein: CASTQGPSYEQYF. CDR3 DNA: TGTGCCAGCACCCAGGGACCGTCCTACGAGCAGTACTTC.

This sequence joins TRBV7-9 and TRBJ2-5, with 8 bases aligning to TRBD2. In germline, CDR1 is SEHNR, CDR2 FQNEAQ (reference sequence). The trim removed 4 bases at V and 5 bases at J, leaving 15 bases unmatched. The length of the CDR3 is 17 residues. This chain's CDR3 is CASSSEDDGGAFETQYF. CDR3 bases: TGTGCCAGCAGCTCTGAGGATGACGGGGGGGCCTTCGAGACCCAGTACTTC.

This chain uses TRBV5-4 with TRBJ2-3; the D gene could be TRBD1 or TRBD2 (5 bases each). The CDR3 runs to 13 residues. CDR1 SGHNT and CDR2 YYREEE come from the germline V gene (reference sequence). V was cut by 2 bases and J by 7 bases, with 11 bases left in between. CDR3 region: CASSFGGSYTQYF. CDR3 coding DNA: TGTGCCAGCAGCTTTGGGGGTTCTTATACGCAGTATTTT. Filled out from reference TRBV5-4 and TRBJ2-3, the complete variable domain reads ETGVTQSPTHLIKTRGQQVTLRCSSQSGHNTVSWYQQALGQGPQFIFQYYREEENGRGNFPPRFSGLQFPNYSSELNVNALELDDSALYLCASSFGGSYTQYFGPGTRLTVL.